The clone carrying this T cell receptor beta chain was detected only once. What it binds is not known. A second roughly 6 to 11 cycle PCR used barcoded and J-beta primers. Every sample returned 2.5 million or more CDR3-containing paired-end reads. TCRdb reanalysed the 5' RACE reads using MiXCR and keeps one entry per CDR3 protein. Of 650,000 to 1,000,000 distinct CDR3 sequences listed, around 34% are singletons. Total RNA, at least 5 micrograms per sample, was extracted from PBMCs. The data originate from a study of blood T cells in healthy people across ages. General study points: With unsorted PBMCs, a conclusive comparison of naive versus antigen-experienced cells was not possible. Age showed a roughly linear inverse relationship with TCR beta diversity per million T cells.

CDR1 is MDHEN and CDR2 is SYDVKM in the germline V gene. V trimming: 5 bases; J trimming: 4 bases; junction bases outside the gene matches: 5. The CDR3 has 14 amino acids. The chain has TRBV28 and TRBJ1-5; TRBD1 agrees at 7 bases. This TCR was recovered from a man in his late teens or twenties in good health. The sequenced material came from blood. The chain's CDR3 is CASSGRDRNQPQHF. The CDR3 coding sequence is TGTGCCAGCAGTGGCCGGGACAGAAATCAGCCCCAGCATTTT.